The subject of this entry is one T cell receptor (beta chain). Its antigen is currently unknown. PCR primers comprised 60 Vbeta and 13 Jbeta primers. Assay: immunoSEQ multiplex PCR; the TCRdb copy retains only in-frame clones and omits some. The sample records tens of thousands of clones, 65% being singletons. Germline V gene data show CDR1 as MNHEY and CDR2 as SVGAGI. This CDR3 is 13 amino acids long. Trimming removed 5 bases from V and 10 bases from J, with 18 bases in between. This specimen belongs to a study of cytomegalovirus exposure and HLA in healthy donors. Findings and limits, study-wide: A later look showed TCR association rates differing by HLA locus, highest for DRB1 and lowest for HLA-C. Some TCR beta chains (more than 150 of them) were listed as cytomegalovirus-associated. Productive status was seen about 90% or about 30% of the time for most TCR beta V segments in an earlier analysis. Sequencing artifact likely explains a cluster of highly shared sequence variants.

The rearrangement links TRBV6-5 to TRBJ2-7; weak D call: TRBD1 (6 bases). The specimen was PBMCs. The sequence was obtained from a woman in her forties or fifties in good health and CMV-seropositive. CDR3 coding DNA: TGTGCCAGCAGTAAACTAAAAACAGGGAGACAGTACTTC. It yields the protein CASSKLKTGRQYF.